This TCR beta chain is from a study of cytomegalovirus exposure and HLA in healthy donors. About the research overall: T cells numbering some 170 million yielded 95 million to 140 million unique TCR beta sequences in an earlier analysis. Whole-study findings and limits: Most subjects' HLA-A and HLA-B alleles were reportedly predicted from TCR beta sequences. At a 0.05 false discovery rate, a later analysis found roughly 17,000 TCR beta sequences to be associated with HLA alleles. Judged likely to be a sequencing artifact was a cluster of highly shared sequence variants.

Regarding this clone: What it binds is unknown.

Germline-derived CDR1 and CDR2 are MDHEN and SYDVKM. The V gene lost 2 bases and the J gene lost 7 bases, with 17 bases spanning the gap. CDR3 length: 15 residues. The PCR used 60 Vbeta and 13 Jbeta primers. Measured with immunoSEQ multiplex PCR; TCRdb has only the in-frame clones, and not every one. The table has around 200,000 clones, roughly 76% seen once. The sample consisted of PBMCs. This TCR came from a man aged 40-49 years in good health and CMV-seropositive. The chain uses TRBV28 and TRBJ1-2; maybe TRBD1 (5 bases). CDR3 region: CASSLKSGRNSGYTF. The CDR3 DNA follows: TGTGCCAGCAGTTTAAAGTCAGGGCGAAATAGTGGCTACACCTTC.